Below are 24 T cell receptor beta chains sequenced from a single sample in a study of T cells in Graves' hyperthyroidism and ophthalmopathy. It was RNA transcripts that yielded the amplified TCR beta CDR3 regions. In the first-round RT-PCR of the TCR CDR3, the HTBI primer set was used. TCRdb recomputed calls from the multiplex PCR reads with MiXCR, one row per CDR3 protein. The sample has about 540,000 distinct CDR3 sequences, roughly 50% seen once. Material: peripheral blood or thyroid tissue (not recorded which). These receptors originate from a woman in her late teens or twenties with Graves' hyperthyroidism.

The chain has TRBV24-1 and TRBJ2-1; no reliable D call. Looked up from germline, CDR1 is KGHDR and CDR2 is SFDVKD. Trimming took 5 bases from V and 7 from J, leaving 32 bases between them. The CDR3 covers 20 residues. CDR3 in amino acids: CATSANPFLYGLALVNEQFF. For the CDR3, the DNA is TGTGCCACCAGTGCTAATCCATTCCTATATGGATTAGCACTGGTGAATGAGCAGTTCTTC.

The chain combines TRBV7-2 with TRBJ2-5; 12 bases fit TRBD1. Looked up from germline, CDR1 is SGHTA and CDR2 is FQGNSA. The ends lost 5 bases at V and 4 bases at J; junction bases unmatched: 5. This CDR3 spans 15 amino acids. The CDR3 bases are TGTGCCAGCAGCATGCAGGGACAGGGGGCAGAGACCCAGTACTTC. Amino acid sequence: CASSMQGQGAETQYF. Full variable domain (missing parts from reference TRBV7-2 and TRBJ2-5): GAGVSQSPSNKVTEKGKDVELRCDPISGHTALYWYRQSLGQGLEFLIYFQGNSAPDKSGLPSDRFSAERTGGSVSTLTIQRTQQEDSAVYLCASSMQGQGAETQYFGPGTRLLVL.

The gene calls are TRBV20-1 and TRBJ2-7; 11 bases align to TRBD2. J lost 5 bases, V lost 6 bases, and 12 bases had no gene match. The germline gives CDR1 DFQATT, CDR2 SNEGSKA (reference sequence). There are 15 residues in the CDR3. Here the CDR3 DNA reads TGCAGTGCCGATAGGGTAGCGGGAGGGCGGAACGAGCAGTACTTC. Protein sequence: CSADRVAGGRNEQYF.

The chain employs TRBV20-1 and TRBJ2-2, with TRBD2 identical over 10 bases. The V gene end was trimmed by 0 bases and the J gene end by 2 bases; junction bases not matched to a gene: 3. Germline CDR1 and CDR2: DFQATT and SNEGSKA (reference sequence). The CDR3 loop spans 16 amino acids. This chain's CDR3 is CSARDELAGNTGELFF. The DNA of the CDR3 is TGCAGTGCTAGAGATGAACTAGCGGGAAACACCGGGGAGCTGTTTTTT.

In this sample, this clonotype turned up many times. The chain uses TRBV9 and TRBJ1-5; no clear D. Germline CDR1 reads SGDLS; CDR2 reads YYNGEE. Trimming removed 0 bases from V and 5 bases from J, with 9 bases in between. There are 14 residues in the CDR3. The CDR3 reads CASSVEAADQPQHF. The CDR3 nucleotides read TGTGCCAGCAGCGTAGAGGCAGCAGATCAGCCCCAGCATTTT.

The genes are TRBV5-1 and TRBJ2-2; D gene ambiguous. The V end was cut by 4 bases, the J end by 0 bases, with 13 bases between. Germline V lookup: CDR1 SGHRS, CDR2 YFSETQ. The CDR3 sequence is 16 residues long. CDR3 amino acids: CASSAPGSANTGELFF. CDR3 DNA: TGCGCCAGCAGCGCCCCAGGATCCGCGAACACCGGGGAGCTGTTTTTT.

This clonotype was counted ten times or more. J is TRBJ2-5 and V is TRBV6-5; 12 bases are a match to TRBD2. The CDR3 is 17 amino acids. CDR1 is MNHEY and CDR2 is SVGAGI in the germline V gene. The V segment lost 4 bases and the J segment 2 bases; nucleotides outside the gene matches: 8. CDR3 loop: CASSSPTSGRTQETQYF. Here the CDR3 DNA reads TGTGCCAGCAGTTCCCCAACTAGCGGGAGGACTCAAGAGACCCAGTACTTC.

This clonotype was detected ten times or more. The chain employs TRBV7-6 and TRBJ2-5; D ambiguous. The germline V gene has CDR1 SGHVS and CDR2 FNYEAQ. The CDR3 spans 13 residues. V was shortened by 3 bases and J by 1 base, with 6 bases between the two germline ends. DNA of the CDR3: TGTGCCAGCAGCTTCAATGTCCAAGAGACCCAGTACTTC. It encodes CASSFNVQETQYF.

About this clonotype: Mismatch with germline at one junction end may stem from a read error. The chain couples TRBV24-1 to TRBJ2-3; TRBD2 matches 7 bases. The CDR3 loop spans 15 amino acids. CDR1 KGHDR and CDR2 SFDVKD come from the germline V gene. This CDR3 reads CATSFSSGDADTQCF. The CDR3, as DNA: TGTGCCACCAGTTTTTCGAGCGGGGATGCAGATACGCAGTGTTTT.

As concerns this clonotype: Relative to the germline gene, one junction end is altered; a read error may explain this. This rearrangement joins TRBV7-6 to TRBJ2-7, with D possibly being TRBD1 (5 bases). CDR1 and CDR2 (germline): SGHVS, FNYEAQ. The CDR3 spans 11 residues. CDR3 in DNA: TGTGCCGGCAGCAGGGTAGACGAGCAGTACTTC. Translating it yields CAGSRVDEQYF.

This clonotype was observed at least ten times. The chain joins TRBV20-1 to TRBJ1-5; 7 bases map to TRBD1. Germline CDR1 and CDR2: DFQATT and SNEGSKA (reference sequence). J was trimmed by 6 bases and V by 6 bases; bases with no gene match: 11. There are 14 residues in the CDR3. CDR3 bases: TGCAGTGCCCCAGGGGGGGCGGGGGGTCAGCCCCAGCATTTT. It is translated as CSAPGGAGGQPQHF.

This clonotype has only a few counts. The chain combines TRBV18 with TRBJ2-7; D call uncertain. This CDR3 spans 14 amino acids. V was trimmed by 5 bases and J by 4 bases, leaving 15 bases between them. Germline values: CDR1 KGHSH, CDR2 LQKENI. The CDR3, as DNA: TGTGCCAGCTCAGAGGCGGACCTGGGTTACGAGCAGTACTTC. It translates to CASSEADLGYEQYF.

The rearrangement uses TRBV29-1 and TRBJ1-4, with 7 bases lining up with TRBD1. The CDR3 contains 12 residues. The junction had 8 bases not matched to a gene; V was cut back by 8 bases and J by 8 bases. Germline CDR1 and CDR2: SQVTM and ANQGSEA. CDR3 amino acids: CSILTGYEKLFF. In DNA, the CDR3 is TGCAGCATCCTGACAGGGTACGAAAAACTGTTTTTT.

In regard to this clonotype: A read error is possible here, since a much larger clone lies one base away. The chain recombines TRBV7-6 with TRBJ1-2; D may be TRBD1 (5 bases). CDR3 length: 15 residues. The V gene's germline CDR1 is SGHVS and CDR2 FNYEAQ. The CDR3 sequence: CASSLVGGGIYSYTF. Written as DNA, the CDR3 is TGTGCCAGCAGCTTGGTTGGCGGGGGAATCTATAGCTACACCTTC.

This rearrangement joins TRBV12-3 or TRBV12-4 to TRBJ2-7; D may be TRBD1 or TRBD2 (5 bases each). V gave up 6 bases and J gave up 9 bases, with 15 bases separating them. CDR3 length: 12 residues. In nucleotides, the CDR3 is TGTGCCAGCAGCCGGGGAAGGGGACGGCAGTACTTC. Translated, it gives CASSRGRGRQYF.

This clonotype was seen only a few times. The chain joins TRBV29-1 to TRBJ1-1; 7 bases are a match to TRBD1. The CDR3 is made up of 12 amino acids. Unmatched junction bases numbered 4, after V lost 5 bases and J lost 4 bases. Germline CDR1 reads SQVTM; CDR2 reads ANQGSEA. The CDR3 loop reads CSVRQGSTEAFF. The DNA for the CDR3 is TGCAGCGTTCGACAGGGTAGCACTGAAGCTTTCTTT.

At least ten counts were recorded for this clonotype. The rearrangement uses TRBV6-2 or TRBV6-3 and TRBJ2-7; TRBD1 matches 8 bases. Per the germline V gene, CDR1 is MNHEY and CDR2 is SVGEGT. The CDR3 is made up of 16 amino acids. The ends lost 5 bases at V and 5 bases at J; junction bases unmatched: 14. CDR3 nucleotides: TGTGCCAGCAGTAAACGTACTACAGGGGGTGAGGACGAGCAGTACTTC. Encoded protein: CASSKRTTGGEDEQYF.

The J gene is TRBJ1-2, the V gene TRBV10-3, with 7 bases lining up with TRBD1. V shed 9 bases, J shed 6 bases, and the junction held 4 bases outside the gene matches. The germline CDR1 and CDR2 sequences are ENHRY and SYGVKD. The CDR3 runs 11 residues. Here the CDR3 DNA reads TGTGCCATAACAGGGGACGATGGCTACACCTTC. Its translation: CAITGDDGYTF.

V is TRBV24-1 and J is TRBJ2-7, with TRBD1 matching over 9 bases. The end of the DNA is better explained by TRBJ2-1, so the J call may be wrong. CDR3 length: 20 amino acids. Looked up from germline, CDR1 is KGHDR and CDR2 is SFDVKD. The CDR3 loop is CATSEPGQGFFGSSYNEQFF. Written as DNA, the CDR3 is TGTGCCACCAGTGAACCGGGACAGGGCTTCTTCGGTAGCTCCTACAATGAGCAGTTCTTC.

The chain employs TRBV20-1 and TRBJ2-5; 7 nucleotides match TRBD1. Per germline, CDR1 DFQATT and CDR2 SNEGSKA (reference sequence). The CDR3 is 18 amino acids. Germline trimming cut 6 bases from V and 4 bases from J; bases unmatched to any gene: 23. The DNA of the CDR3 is TGCAGTGCGTTCGAGGGGGCGGTCGCCGGGAAGTCTCCAGAGACCCAGTACTTC. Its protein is CSAFEGAVAGKSPETQYF.

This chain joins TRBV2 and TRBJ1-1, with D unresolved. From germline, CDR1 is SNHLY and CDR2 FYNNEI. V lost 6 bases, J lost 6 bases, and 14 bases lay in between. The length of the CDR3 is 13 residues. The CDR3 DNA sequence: TGTGCCAGCAGCCTACAGAGTAGGGCTGAAGCTTTCTTT. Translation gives CASSLQSRAEAFF.

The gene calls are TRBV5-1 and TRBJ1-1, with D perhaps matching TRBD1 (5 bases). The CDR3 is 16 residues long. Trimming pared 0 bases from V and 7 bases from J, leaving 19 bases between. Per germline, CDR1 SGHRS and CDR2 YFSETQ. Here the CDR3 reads CASSLVPGFGYNEAFF. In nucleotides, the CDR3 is TGCGCCAGCAGCTTGGTTCCAGGGTTCGGCTACAATGAAGCTTTCTTT. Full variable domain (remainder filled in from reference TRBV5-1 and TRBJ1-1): KAGVTQTPRYLIKTRGQQVTLSCSPISGHRSVSWYQQTPGQGLQFLFEYFSETQRNKGNFPGRFSGRQFSNSRSEMNVSTLELGDSALYLCASSLVPGFGYNEAFFGQGTRLTVV.

The CDR3 loop is CAISARTTYGYTF. Here the CDR3 DNA reads TGTGCCATCAGTGCCCGGACAACCTATGGCTACACCTTC. The chain couples TRBV10-3 to TRBJ1-2; weak D call: TRBD1 (5 bases). This CDR3 has 13 residues. The germline V and J ends were trimmed by 4 bases and 4 bases, with 10 bases remaining between them. Germline loops: CDR1 ENHRY, CDR2 SYGVKD.

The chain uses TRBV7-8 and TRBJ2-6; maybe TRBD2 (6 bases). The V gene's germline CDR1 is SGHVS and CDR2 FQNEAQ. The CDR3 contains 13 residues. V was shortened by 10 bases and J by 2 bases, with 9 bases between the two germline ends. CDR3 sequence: CANPGAGANVLTF. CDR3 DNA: TGTGCCAACCCGGGGGCTGGGGCCAACGTCCTGACTTTC.